This passage covers 22 T cell receptor beta chains from one sample sequenced in a study of OX40 agonist ivuxolimab in advanced cancers. The data were produced by immunoSEQ multiplex PCR, yet TCRdb's version contains in-frame clones alone and is incomplete. Of about 100,000 clones listed, 90% are singletons. Specimen: CD4+ or CD8+ T cells sorted from blood, collected in a trial of the OX40 agonist ivuxolimab. Source of these receptors: an adult with an advanced solid tumor such as melanoma, head and neck, liver or kidney cancer.

V gene TRBV7-2 combines with J gene TRBJ2-4; tentative D call: TRBD2 (5 bases). Trimming removed 0 bases from V and 9 bases from J, with 12 bases in between. Germline V gene data show CDR1 as SGHTA and CDR2 as FQGNSA. This CDR3 contains 14 residues. CDR3: CASSLARAGGIQYF. DNA for the CDR3: TGTGCCAGCAGCTTAGCGCGGGCGGGTGGCATTCAGTACTTC.

This clone appeared a single time. The chain employs TRBV15 and TRBJ2-1; 9 bases map to TRBD2. V was clipped by 0 bases and J by 2 bases; unmatched bases: 5. CDR1 LNHNV and CDR2 YYDKDF come from the germline V gene (reference sequence). The CDR3 loop spans 17 amino acids. The CDR3 is CATSRDISGSAYNEQFF. CDR3 DNA sequence: TGTGCCACCAGCAGAGATATTAGCGGGAGTGCCTACAATGAGCAGTTCTTC.

This chain joins TRBV5-1 and TRBJ1-2; D possibly corresponds to TRBD1 (5 bases). This CDR3 contains 14 residues. The germline gives CDR1 SGHRS, CDR2 YFSETQ. V was pared by 6 bases and J by 3 bases, with 15 bases between. The CDR3 reads CASTPDGRDYGYTF. DNA of the CDR3: TGCGCCAGCACCCCGGACGGCAGGGACTATGGCTACACCTTC.

The V and J genes are TRBV7-2 and TRBJ2-5; the match to TRBD2 covers 10 bases. Trimming removed 6 bases from V and 11 bases from J; junction bases left unmatched: 12. This CDR3 contains 14 residues. Per the germline V gene, CDR1 is SGHTA and CDR2 is FQGNSA. The CDR3 loop reads CASRSGTSDGEQYF. CDR3 bases: TGTGCCAGCAGGTCCGGGACTAGCGACGGAGAGCAGTACTTC.

The chain employs TRBV5-6 and TRBJ2-5; 8 bases are a match to TRBD1. Germline V gene data show CDR1 as SGHDT and CDR2 as YYEEEE. Trimming took 2 bases from V and 5 from J; bases not matched to a gene: 11. The CDR3 consists of 16 residues. Written as DNA, the CDR3 is TGTGCCAGCAGCTTAGTCAGGGGGCGCATCTCGGAGACCCAGTACTTC. As protein: CASSLVRGRISETQYF.

This clone turned up a few times. This chain joins TRBV5-1 and TRBJ2-1; maybe TRBD1 (6 bases). The V gene lost 0 bases and the J gene lost 6 bases, with 16 bases spanning the gap. This CDR3 contains 16 residues. Germline-derived CDR1 and CDR2 are SGHRS and YFSETQ. CDR3 loop: CASSLVTGSLSNEQFF. CDR3 nucleotides: TGCGCCAGCAGCTTGGTGACAGGAAGTTTGTCCAATGAGCAGTTCTTC.

The V call is TRBV7-2, the J call TRBJ2-7; D is perhaps TRBD1 (5 bases). Trimming cost V 7 bases and J 5 bases, with 15 bases left between them. Germline CDR1 reads SGHTA; CDR2 reads FQGNSA. This CDR3 contains 13 residues. The CDR3 reads CASNDPPGNEQYF. The CDR3 bases are TGTGCCAGCAACGACCCCCCAGGGAACGAGCAGTACTTC.

V gene TRBV27 combines with J gene TRBJ2-1; D is uncertain. The length of the CDR3 is 16 residues. V lost 7 bases, J lost 6 bases, and 22 bases lay in between. Germline loops: CDR1 MNHEY, CDR2 SMNVEV (reference sequence). The CDR3 is CASTHLAGAGVNEQFF. DNA of the CDR3: TGTGCCAGCACCCACCTGGCCGGAGCAGGAGTCAATGAGCAGTTCTTC.

The chain carries TRBV7-2 and TRBJ1-5; 11 bases line up with TRBD1. V lost 5 bases, J lost 11 bases, and 5 bases stayed unmatched. Germline-derived CDR1 and CDR2 are SGHTA and FQGNSA. CDR3 length equals 13 residues. The CDR3 bases are TGTGCCAGCAGCGTGGGACAGGGGGTGACCCAGCATTTT. Translated: CASSVGQGVTQHF.

This chain connects TRBV19 to TRBJ1-5; 7 nucleotides line up with TRBD1. This CDR3 is built from 16 residues. V was clipped by 4 bases and J by 3 bases; unmatched bases: 9. Germline-derived CDR1 and CDR2 are LNHDA and SQIVND (reference sequence). CDR3: CASSNPGQVLNQPQHF. The CDR3 coding sequence is TGTGCCAGTAGTAACCCTGGACAGGTCCTCAATCAGCCCCAGCATTTT.

The V and J genes are TRBV30 and TRBJ1-4; D not resolved. Germline V gives CDR1 GTSNPN, CDR2 SVGIG (reference sequence). Trimming removed 2 bases from V and 5 bases from J, with 9 bases in between. The CDR3 extends over 13 amino acids. CDR3: CAWSRQYNEKLFF. The CDR3 DNA follows: TGTGCCTGGAGTAGGCAGTACAATGAAAAACTGTTTTTT.

The chain combines TRBV5-4 with TRBJ2-2; weak D call: TRBD2 (5 bases). CDR3 length: 16 amino acids. Trimming removed 0 bases at V and 2 bases at J, with 11 bases between. Germline loops: CDR1 SGHNT, CDR2 YYREEE (reference sequence). The DNA for the CDR3 is TGTGCCAGCAGCTTGGGATCTAGCCTCAACACCGGGGAGCTGTTTTTT. Translation gives CASSLGSSLNTGELFF.

This rearrangement joins TRBV4-3 to TRBJ2-5; D might be TRBD2 (6 bases). Looked up from germline, CDR1 is LGHNA and CDR2 is YSLEER. The germline V and J ends were trimmed by 0 bases and 4 bases, with 12 bases remaining between them. The CDR3 consists of 15 residues. In nucleotides, the CDR3 is TGCGCCAGCAGCCAAGAGGGGGATAGCGGAGAGACCCAGTACTTC. Translating it yields CASSQEGDSGETQYF.

V usage is TRBV7-3 and J usage is TRBJ2-3, with 15 positions matching TRBD2. The CDR3 is made up of 15 amino acids. The ends lost 5 bases at V and 10 bases at J; junction bases unmatched: 7. Germline-derived CDR1 and CDR2 are SGHTA and FQGTGA. The CDR3: CASSPGTSGRIPQYF. As DNA, the CDR3 is TGTGCCAGCAGCCCCGGGACTAGCGGGAGGATACCGCAGTATTTT.

The chain carries TRBV6-6 and TRBJ2-7; D call uncertain. This CDR3 spans 14 amino acids. The V end was cut by 4 bases, the J end by 0 bases, with 10 bases between. Germline-derived CDR1 and CDR2 are MNHNY and SVGAGI (reference sequence). CDR3 DNA sequence: TGTGCCAGCAGTTCCGACCCGAGCTCCTACGAGCAGTACTTC. It is translated as CASSSDPSSYEQYF.

This clone has a handful of counts. The chain joins TRBV6-4 to TRBJ2-2; D is ambiguous. The CDR3 length is 14 residues. Trimming left V 5 bases short and J 2 bases short, with 9 bases between. Looked up from germline, CDR1 is MRHNA and CDR2 is SNTAGT. The CDR3 protein is CASSFLINTGELFF. CDR3 bases: TGTGCCAGCAGTTTCCTTATAAACACCGGGGAGCTGTTTTTT.

The V call is TRBV18, the J call TRBJ2-7; 7 nucleotides line up with TRBD2. CDR1 and CDR2 from the germline V gene are KGHSH and LQKENI. V lost 5 bases and J lost 6; bases outside the gene matches: 28. There are 20 residues in the CDR3. The CDR3 DNA follows: TGTGCCAGCTCAAGGGACCGGGGAGGGCAGTATTCTACGAGTGGATTCGAGCAGTACTTC. Translation gives CASSRDRGGQYSTSGFEQYF.

The chain couples TRBV19 to TRBJ2-7; 12 positions match TRBD2. There are 14 residues in the CDR3. Germline assignment: CDR1 LNHDA and CDR2 SQIVND (reference sequence). V dropped 6 bases and J dropped 3; count of bases not matched to a gene: 3. In DNA, the CDR3 is TGTGCCAGTAGAGGACTAGCGGGGAACTACGAGCAGTACTTC. The encoded protein is CASRGLAGNYEQYF.

The chain links TRBV5-1 to TRBJ2-7; D possibly corresponds to TRBD1 (6 bases). Germline V gene data show CDR1 as SGHRS and CDR2 as YFSETQ. V lost 0 bases and J 0 bases, leaving 13 bases between the germline ends. This CDR3 region has 16 residues. The CDR3 sequence is CASSLASGTPSYEQYF. The CDR3 bases are TGCGCCAGCAGCTTGGCCTCCGGGACACCCTCCTACGAGCAGTACTTC. Variable domain in full (rest from reference TRBV5-1 and TRBJ2-7): KAGVTQTPRYLIKTRGQQVTLSCSPISGHRSVSWYQQTPGQGLQFLFEYFSETQRNKGNFPGRFSGRQFSNSRSEMNVSTLELGDSALYLCASSLASGTPSYEQYFGPGTRLTVT.

The rearrangement uses TRBV2 and TRBJ2-3; D gene ambiguous. There are 13 residues in the CDR3. V shed 6 bases and J shed 2 bases, with 9 bases lying between them. Looked up from germline, CDR1 is SNHLY and CDR2 is FYNNEI. CDR3 nucleotides: TGTGCCAGCAGCGGACCGTCCACAGATACGCAGTATTTT. This codes for CASSGPSTDTQYF.

As regards this clone: A much more abundant neighbour one base away suggests this may be a read error. This chain links TRBV28 with TRBJ1-2; TRBD1 is a possible D gene (5 bases). Trimming took 8 bases from V and 9 from J, leaving 19 bases between them. This CDR3 has 13 residues. Germline assignment: CDR1 MDHEN and CDR2 SYDVKM. CDR3 loop: CASCQGPSLRYTF. The CDR3 DNA reads as TGTGCCAGCTGTCAGGGACCCTCGCTGCGCTACACCTTC.

The chain has TRBV7-2 and TRBJ2-1, with D tentatively TRBD2 (5 bases). This CDR3 is 11 amino acids long. V lost 6 bases, J lost 6 bases, and 6 bases lay in between. In germline, CDR1 is SGHTA, CDR2 FQGNSA. The CDR3 spells CASRLVNEQFF. CDR3 nucleotide sequence: TGTGCCAGCAGACTAGTCAATGAGCAGTTCTTC. Based on the CDR3 plus reference TRBV7-2 and TRBJ2-1, the full variable domain is GAGVSQSPSNKVTEKGKDVELRCDPISGHTALYWYRQSLGQGLEFLIYFQGNSAPDKSGLPSDRFSAERTGGSVSTLTIQRTQQEDSAVYLCASRLVNEQFFGPGTRLTVL.